What follows are 12 T cell receptor beta chains derived from one specimen sequenced in a study of spatial heterogeneity in lung cancer. General observations from the study: Within tumors, counts of expanded alpha and beta TCRs tracked tumor mutation counts.

Time point indicated: sample taken at primary tumor resection. These receptors' antigens are unknown. TCRdb called the 5' RACE reads again in MiXCR, with one record for every CDR3 protein. The sample carries under 20,000 distinct CDR3 sequences, 6.2% recorded once. The sample in question was lung tumor tissue, obtained at surgery. Every receptor here comes from a male donor with early-stage non-small cell lung cancer.

Ten or more counts support this clonotype. The chain carries TRBV5-1 and TRBJ2-3; 8 bases match TRBD1. The germline V gene has CDR1 SGHRS and CDR2 YFSETQ. V lost 1 base to trimming and J lost 4 bases; unmatched junction nucleotides: 2. This CDR3 contains 14 residues. The CDR3: CASSLLQGADTQYF. The DNA for the CDR3 is TGCGCCAGCAGCTTGCTACAGGGGGCAGATACGCAGTATTTT.

The chain carries TRBV27 and TRBJ2-3, with D possibly TRBD2 on 5 matching bases. The V end was cut by 2 bases, the J end by 3 bases, with 12 bases between. Germline V gives CDR1 MNHEY, CDR2 SMNVEV (reference sequence). The CDR3 is made up of 15 amino acids. This CDR3 reads CASSLREGLTDTQYF. The CDR3 nucleotides are TGTGCCAGCAGTTTAAGAGAGGGTTTAACAGATACGCAGTATTTT.

This clonotype was recorded many times. The chain joins TRBV20-1 to TRBJ1-2, with TRBD1 matching 9 bases. The CDR3 runs to 15 residues. Germline V lookup: CDR1 DFQATT, CDR2 SNEGSKA (reference sequence). The J segment lost 0 bases and the V segment lost 6 bases, leaving 8 bases of the junction unmatched. The CDR3 region is CSARDREDANYGYTF. CDR3 DNA sequence: TGCAGTGCCAGGGACAGGGAGGACGCTAACTATGGCTACACCTTC.

The chain joins TRBV2 to TRBJ1-2, with TRBD1 as a possible D gene (6 bases). This CDR3 comprises 13 residues. Trimming shortened V by 11 bases and J by 6 bases, and 19 bases separated the two germline ends. In germline, CDR1 is SNHLY, CDR2 FYNNEI. The CDR3 nucleotides read TGTGCCTCAACAGGGTTTGTGAGGAATGGCTACACCTTC. Translating gives CASTGFVRNGYTF.

This clonotype is categorized as medium-sized. This chain links TRBV20-1 with TRBJ2-2, with TRBD2 as a possible D gene (8 bases). V lost 0 bases, J lost 4 bases, and 24 bases lay in between. CDR1 and CDR2 (germline): DFQATT, SNEGSKA (reference sequence). The CDR3 is 19 amino acids. The CDR3 here is CSARDPRWDSGSGTGELFF. CDR3 bases: TGCAGTGCTAGAGATCCCCGATGGGACAGCGGGAGTGGCACCGGGGAGCTGTTTTTT.

This clonotype showed up many times. The chain recombines TRBV10-3 with TRBJ2-3; TRBD1 might be the D (6 bases). Germline CDR1 and CDR2: ENHRY and SYGVKD. This CDR3 region has 15 residues. The V gene lost 3 bases and the J gene lost 5 bases, with 15 bases spanning the gap. CDR3 nucleotides: TGTGCCATCAGTGACCGACAGGCCGGTAGAGATACGCAGTATTTT. It encodes CAISDRQAGRDTQYF.

In its sample, this clonotype was seen many times. The rearrangement joins TRBV12-3 or TRBV12-4 to TRBJ2-7; no reliable D call. This CDR3 is built from 11 residues. The germline V and J ends were trimmed by 10 bases and 0 bases, with 7 bases remaining between them. CDR3 loop: CAIRSSYEQYF. The CDR3 coding sequence is TGTGCCATCCGGAGCTCCTACGAGCAGTACTTC.

In its sample, this clonotype ranks as medium-sized. CDR3 amino acids: CASSLAGVTGELFF. CDR3 coding DNA: TGCGCCAGCAGCTTGGCGGGTGTAACCGGGGAGCTGTTTTTT. This chain links TRBV5-1 with TRBJ2-2; D unclear. The V end lost 0 bases, the J end lost 5 bases, and 8 bases lay between the germline ends. This CDR3 region has 14 residues. Germline loops: CDR1 SGHRS, CDR2 YFSETQ.

This clonotype has ten or more counts. The chain joins TRBV5-1 to TRBJ1-3, with D perhaps TRBD1 (6 bases). Germline CDR1 reads SGHRS; CDR2 reads YFSETQ. The V and J ends lost 1 base and 2 bases respectively, with 10 bases between them. The CDR3 has 15 residues. The CDR3 spells CASSLQGQPGNTIYF. CDR3 nucleotides: TGCGCCAGCAGCTTGCAGGGACAACCTGGAAACACCATATATTTT. The full variable domain, its missing parts supplied by reference TRBV5-1 and TRBJ1-3, is KAGVTQTPRYLIKTRGQQVTLSCSPISGHRSVSWYQQTPGQGLQFLFEYFSETQRNKGNFPGRFSGRQFSNSRSEMNVSTLELGDSALYLCASSLQGQPGNTIYFGEGSWLTVV.

At least ten counts were recorded for this clonotype. V and J are TRBV20-1 and TRBJ2-5; D is perhaps TRBD1 (6 bases). V was clipped by 3 bases and J by 6 bases, with 23 bases between them. CDR3 length equals 16 residues. Germline assignment: CDR1 DFQATT and CDR2 SNEGSKA (reference sequence). CDR3 sequence (DNA): TGCAGTGCTAGCCCTCGCGCAGGGCAGGGGCTGAAGACCCAGTACTTC. Amino acids: CSASPRAGQGLKTQYF.

This clonotype rates as medium-sized. The chain employs TRBV12-3 or TRBV12-4 and TRBJ2-5; TRBD2 might be the D (6 bases). Trimming removed 4 bases at V and 5 bases at J, with 14 bases between. CDR3 length: 14 residues. CDR3 loop: CASSSATRKETQYF. The CDR3 nucleotides are TGTGCCAGCAGTTCCGCGACTAGGAAGGAGACCCAGTACTTC.

This clonotype was detected once. Mismatch with germline at one junction end may stem from a read error. This chain links TRBV28 with TRBJ1-6, with D perhaps matching TRBD1 (6 bases). The CDR3 length is 14 residues. Germline loops: CDR1 MDHEN, CDR2 SYDVKM. The CDR3 region has the DNA TGTGCCAGCAGTTTGGGACAAATCAATTCACCCCTCCATTTT. This translates into CASSLGQINSPLHF.